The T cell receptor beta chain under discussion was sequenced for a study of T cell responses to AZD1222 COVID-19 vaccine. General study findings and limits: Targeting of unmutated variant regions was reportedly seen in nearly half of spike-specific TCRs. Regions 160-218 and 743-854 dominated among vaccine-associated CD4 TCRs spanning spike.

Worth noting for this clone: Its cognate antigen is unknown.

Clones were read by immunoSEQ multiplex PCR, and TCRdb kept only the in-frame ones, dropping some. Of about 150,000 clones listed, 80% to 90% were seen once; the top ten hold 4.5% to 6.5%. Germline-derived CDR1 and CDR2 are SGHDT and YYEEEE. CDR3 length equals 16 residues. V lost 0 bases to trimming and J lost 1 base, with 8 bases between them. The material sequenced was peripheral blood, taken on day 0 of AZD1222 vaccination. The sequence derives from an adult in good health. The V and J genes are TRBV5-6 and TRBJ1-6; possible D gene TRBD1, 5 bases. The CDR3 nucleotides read TGTGCCAGCAGCTTGGACGGGGGTTCCTATAATTCACCCCTCCACTTT. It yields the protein CASSLDGGSYNSPLHF.